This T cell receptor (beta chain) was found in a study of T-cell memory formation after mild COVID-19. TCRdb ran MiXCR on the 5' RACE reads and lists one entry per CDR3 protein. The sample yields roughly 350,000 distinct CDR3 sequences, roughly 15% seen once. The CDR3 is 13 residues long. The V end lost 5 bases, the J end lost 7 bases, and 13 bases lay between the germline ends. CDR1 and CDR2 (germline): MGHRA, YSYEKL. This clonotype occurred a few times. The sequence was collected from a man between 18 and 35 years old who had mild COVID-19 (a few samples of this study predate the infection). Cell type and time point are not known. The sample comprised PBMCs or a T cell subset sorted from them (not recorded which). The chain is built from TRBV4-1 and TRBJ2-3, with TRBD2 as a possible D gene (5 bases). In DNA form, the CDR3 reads TGCGCCAGCAGCACCACCCGAGGGCATACGCAGTATTTT. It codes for CASSTTRGHTQYF.